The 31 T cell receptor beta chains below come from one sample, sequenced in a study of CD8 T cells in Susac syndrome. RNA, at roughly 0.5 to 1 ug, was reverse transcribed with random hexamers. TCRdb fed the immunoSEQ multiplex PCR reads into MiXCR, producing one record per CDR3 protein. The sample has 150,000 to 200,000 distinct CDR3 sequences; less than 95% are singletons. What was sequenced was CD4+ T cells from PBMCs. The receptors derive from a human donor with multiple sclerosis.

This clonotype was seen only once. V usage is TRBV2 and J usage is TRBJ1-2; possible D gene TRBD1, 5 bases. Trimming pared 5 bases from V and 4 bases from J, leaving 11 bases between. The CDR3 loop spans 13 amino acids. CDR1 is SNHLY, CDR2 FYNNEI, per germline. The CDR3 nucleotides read TGTGCCAGCAGTACCGACAGCCTCTATGGCTACACCTTC. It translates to CASSTDSLYGYTF.

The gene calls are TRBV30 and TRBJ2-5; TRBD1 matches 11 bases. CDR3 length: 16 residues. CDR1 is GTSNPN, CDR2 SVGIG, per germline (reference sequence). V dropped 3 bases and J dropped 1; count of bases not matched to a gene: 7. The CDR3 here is CAWRATGTGGQETQYF. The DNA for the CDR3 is TGTGCCTGGAGAGCGACCGGGACAGGGGGCCAAGAGACCCAGTACTTC.

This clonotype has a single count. The CDR3 nucleotides read TGTGCCAGCTCACCACCGGGGGAGCTACCGGGAAAACTGTTTTTT. Residues: CASSPPGELPGKLFF. The chain combines TRBV18 with TRBJ1-4, with D possibly being TRBD1 (5 bases). The CDR3 contains 15 residues. Germline loops: CDR1 KGHSH, CDR2 LQKENI. V lost 0 bases and J 10 bases, leaving 15 bases between the germline ends. Variable domain in full (rest from reference TRBV18 and TRBJ1-4): NAGVMQNPRHLVRRRGQEARLRCSPMKGHSHVYWYRQLPEEGLKFMVYLQKENIIDESGMPKERFSAEFPKEGPSILRIQQVVRGDSAAYFCASSPPGELPGKLFFGSGTQLSVL.

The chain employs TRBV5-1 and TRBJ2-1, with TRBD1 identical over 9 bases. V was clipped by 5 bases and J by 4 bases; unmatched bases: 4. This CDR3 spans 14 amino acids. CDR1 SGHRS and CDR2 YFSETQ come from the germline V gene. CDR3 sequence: CASRGTGLYNEQFF. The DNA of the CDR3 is TGCGCCAGCAGGGGGACAGGGCTTTACAATGAGCAGTTCTTC.

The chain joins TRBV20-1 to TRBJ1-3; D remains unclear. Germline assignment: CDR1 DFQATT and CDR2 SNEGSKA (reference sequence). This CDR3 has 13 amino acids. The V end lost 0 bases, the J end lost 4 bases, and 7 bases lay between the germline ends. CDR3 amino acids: CSARDGVGNTIYF. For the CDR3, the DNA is TGCAGTGCTAGAGATGGGGTCGGAAACACCATATATTTT.

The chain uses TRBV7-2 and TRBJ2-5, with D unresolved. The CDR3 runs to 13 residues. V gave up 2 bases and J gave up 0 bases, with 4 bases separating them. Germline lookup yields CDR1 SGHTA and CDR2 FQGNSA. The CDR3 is CASSLYNQETQYF. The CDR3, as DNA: TGTGCCAGCAGCTTATACAACCAAGAGACCCAGTACTTC.

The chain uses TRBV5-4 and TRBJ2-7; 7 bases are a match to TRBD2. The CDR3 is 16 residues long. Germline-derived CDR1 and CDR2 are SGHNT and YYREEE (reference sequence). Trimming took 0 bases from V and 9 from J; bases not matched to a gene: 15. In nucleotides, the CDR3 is TGTGCCAGCAGCTTGGACCATAGCGGGCTGGTACGAGCGCAGTACTTC. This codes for CASSLDHSGLVRAQYF.

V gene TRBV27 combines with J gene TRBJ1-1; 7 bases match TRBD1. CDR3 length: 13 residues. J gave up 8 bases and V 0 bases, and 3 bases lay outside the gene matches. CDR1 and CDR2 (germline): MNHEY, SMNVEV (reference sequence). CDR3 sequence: CASSLSRGQEAFF. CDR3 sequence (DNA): TGTGCCAGCAGTTTATCGAGGGGGCAGGAAGCTTTCTTT.

This CDR3 reads CASSLWSRGVVYSNQPQHF. The CDR3 DNA reads as TGTGCCAGCAGTTTATGGTCCAGGGGGGTGGTCTATAGCAATCAGCCCCAGCATTTT. The chain joins TRBV28 to TRBJ1-5; 7 nucleotides agree with TRBD1. Germline values: CDR1 MDHEN, CDR2 SYDVKM. The CDR3 runs 19 residues. The ends lost 0 bases at V and 0 bases at J; junction bases unmatched: 11.

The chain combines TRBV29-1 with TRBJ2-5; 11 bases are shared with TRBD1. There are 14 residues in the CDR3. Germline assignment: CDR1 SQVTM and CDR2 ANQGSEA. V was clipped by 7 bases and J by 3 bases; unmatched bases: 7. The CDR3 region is CSARTGGGKETQYF. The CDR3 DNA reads TGCAGCGCACGGACAGGGGGCGGGAAAGAGACCCAGTACTTC.

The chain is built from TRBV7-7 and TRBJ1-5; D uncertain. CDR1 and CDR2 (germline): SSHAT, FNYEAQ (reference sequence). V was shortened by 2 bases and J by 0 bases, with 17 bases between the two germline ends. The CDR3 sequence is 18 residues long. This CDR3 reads CASSLLPLPRCSNQPQHF. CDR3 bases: TGTGCCAGCAGCTTACTCCCCCTCCCCAGGTGTAGCAATCAGCCCCAGCATTTT. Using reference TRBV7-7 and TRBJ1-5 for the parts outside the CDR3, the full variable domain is GAGVSQSPRYKVTKRGQDVTLRCDPISSHATLYWYQQALGQGPEFLTYFNYEAQPDKSGLPSDRFSAERPEGSISTLTIQRTEQRDSAMYRCASSLLPLPRCSNQPQHFGDGTRLSIL.

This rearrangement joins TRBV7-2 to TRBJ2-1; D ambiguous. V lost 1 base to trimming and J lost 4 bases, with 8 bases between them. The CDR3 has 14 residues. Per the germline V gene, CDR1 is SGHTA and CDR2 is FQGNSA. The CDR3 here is CASSLVGGYNEQFF. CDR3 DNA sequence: TGTGCCAGCAGCTTAGTCGGCGGTTACAATGAGCAGTTCTTC.

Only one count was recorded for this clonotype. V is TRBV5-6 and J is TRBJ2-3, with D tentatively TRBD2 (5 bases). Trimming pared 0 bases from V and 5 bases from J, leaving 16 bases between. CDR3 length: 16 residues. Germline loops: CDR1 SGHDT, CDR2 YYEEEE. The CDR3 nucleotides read TGTGCCAGCAGCTTGGAGCGACTACCACCCGAAGATACGCAGTATTTT. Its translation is CASSLERLPPEDTQYF. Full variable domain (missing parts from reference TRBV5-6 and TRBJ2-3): DAGVTQSPTHLIKTRGQQVTLRCSPKSGHDTVSWYQQALGQGPQFIFQYYEEEERQRGNFPDRFSGHQFPNYSSELNVNALLLGDSALYLCASSLERLPPEDTQYFGPGTRLTVL.

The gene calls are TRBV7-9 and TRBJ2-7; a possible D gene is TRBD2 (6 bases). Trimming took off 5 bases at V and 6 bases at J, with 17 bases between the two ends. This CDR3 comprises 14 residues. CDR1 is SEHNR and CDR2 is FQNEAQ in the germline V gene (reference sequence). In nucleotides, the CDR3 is TGTGCCAGCAGCGCCATGGGGGGAGCGGGCGAGCAGTACTTC. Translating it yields CASSAMGGAGEQYF. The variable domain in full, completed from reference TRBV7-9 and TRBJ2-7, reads DTGVSQNPRHKITKRGQNVTFRCDPISEHNRLYWYRQTLGQGPEFLTYFQNEAQLEKSRLLSDRFSAERPKGSFSTLEIQRTEQGDSAMYLCASSAMGGAGEQYFGPGTRLTVT.

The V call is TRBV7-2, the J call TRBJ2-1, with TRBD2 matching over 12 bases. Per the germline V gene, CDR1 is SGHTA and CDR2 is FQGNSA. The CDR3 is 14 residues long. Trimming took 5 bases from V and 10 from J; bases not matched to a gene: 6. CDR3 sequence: CASSASSGRVEQFF. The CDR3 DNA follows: TGTGCCAGCAGCGCCTCTAGCGGGAGGGTCGAGCAGTTCTTC.

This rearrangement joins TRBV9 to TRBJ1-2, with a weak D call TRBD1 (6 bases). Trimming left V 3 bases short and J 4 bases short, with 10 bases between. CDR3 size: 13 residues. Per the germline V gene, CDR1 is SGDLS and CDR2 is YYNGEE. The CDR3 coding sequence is TGTGCCAGCAGCGGCAGGGGAAGCTATGGCTACACCTTC. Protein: CASSGRGSYGYTF. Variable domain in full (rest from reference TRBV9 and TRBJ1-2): DSGVTQTPKHLITATGQRVTLRCSPRSGDLSVYWYQQSLDQGLQFLIQYYNGEERAKGNILERFSAQQFPDLHSELNLSSLELGDSALYFCASSGRGSYGYTFGSGTRLTVV.

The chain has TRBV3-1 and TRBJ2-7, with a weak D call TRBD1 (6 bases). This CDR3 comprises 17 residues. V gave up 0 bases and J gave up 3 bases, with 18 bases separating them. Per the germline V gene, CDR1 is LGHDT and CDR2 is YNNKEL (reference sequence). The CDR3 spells CASSQEGPGVPYYEQYF. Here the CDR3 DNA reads TGTGCCAGCAGCCAAGAAGGCCCAGGGGTTCCCTACTACGAGCAGTACTTC.

CDR3: CAWSVPHRVGYSYEQYF. CDR3 sequence (DNA): TGTGCCTGGAGTGTACCCCACAGGGTAGGGTACTCCTACGAGCAGTACTTC. The chain employs TRBV30 and TRBJ2-7; D is perhaps TRBD1 (6 bases). The CDR3 runs 17 residues. Per the germline V gene, CDR1 is GTSNPN and CDR2 is SVGIG (reference sequence). Trimming removed 0 bases at V and 0 bases at J, with 18 bases between.

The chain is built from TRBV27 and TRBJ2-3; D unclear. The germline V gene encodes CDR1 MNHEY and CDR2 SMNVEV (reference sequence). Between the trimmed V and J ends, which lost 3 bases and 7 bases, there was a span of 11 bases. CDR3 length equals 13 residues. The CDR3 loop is CASSLGISYTQYF. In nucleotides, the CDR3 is TGTGCCAGCAGTTTGGGCATCTCGTATACGCAGTATTTT.

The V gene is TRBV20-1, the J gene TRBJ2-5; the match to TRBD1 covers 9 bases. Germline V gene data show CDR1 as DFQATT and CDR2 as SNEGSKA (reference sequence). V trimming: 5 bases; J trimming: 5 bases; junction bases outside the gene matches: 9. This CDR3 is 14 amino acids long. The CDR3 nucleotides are TGCAGTGCTCGATACAGGGGGCTCAGGGAGACCCAGTACTTC. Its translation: CSARYRGLRETQYF.

The CDR3 DNA reads TGTGCCAGCAGCTCCGAAAGGACGGAGACCCAGTACTTC. Translated, it gives CASSSERTETQYF. The chain couples TRBV5-6 to TRBJ2-5, with D hard to call. The CDR3 is made up of 13 amino acids. Trimming took 3 bases from V and 5 from J, leaving 11 bases between them. The germline V gene has CDR1 SGHDT and CDR2 YYEEEE.

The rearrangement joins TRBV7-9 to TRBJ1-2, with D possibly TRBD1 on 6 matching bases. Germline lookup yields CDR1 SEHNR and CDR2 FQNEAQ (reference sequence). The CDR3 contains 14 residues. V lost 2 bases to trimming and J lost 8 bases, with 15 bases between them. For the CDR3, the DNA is TGTGCCAGCAGCTTAAGGGCAGGGGACGAGGGCTACACCTTC. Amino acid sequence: CASSLRAGDEGYTF.

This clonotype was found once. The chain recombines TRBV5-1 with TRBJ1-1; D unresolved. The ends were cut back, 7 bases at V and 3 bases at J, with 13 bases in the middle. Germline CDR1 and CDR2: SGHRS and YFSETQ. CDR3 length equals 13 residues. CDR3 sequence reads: CASRLDGYTEAFF. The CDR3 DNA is TGCGCCAGCCGACTTGACGGTTACACTGAAGCTTTCTTT.

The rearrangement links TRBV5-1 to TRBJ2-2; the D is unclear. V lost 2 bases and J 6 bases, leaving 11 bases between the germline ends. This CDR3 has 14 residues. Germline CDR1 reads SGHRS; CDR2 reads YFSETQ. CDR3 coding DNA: TGCGCCAGCAGCTTTCTAGTCAGCCCCGGGGAGCTGTTTTTT. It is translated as CASSFLVSPGELFF.

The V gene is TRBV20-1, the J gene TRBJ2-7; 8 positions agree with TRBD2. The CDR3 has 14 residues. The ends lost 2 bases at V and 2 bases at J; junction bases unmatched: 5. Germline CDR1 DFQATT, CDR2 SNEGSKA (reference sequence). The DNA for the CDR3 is TGCAGTGCTAGATCCCCTAGCGGGCCCTACGAGCAGTACTTC. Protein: CSARSPSGPYEQYF.

The CDR3 spells CASSPPTLQPQHF. In nucleotides, the CDR3 is TGTGCCAGTAGTCCCCCCACGTTACAGCCCCAGCATTTT. This sequence joins TRBV19 and TRBJ1-5; no clear D. The CDR3 is made up of 13 amino acids. Trimming took off 5 bases at V and 7 bases at J, with 12 bases between the two ends. Germline CDR1 LNHDA, CDR2 SQIVND (reference sequence).

The CDR3 sequence: CASSTVLGASGGNNYGYTF. DNA for the CDR3: TGTGCCAGCAGTACTGTCCTGGGTGCCTCGGGGGGGAACAACTATGGCTACACCTTC. The chain recombines TRBV7-9 with TRBJ1-2; TRBD1 might be the D (5 bases). The germline V gene encodes CDR1 SEHNR and CDR2 FQNEAQ (reference sequence). V gave up 6 bases and J gave up 2 bases, with 28 bases separating them. The CDR3 totals 19 residues.

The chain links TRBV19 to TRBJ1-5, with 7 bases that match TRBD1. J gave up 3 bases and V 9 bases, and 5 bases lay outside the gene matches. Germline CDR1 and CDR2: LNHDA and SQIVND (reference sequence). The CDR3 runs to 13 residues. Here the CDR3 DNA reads TGTGCCAGCAGGGACAGACTCAATCAGCCCCAGCATTTT. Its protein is CASRDRLNQPQHF.

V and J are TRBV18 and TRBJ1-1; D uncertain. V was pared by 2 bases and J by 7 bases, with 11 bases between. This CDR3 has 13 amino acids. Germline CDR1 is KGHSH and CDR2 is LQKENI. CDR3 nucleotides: TGTGCCAGCTCACCAAGGAAGAGGTTTGAAGCTTTCTTT. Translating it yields CASSPRKRFEAFF.

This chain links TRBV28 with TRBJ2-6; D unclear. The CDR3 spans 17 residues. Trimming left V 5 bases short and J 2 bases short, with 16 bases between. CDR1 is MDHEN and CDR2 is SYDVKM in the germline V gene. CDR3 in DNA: TGTGCCAGCAGTCCATTTCGCAGGCGCCCTGGGGCCAACGTCCTGACTTTC. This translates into CASSPFRRRPGANVLTF.

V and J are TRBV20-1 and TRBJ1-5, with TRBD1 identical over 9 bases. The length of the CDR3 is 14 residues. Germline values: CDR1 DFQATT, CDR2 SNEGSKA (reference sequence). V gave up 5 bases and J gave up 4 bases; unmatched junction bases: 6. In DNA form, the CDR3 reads TGCAGTGCTCTTGAAGGACAGGGGAATCAGCCCCAGCATTTT. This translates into CSALEGQGNQPQHF.